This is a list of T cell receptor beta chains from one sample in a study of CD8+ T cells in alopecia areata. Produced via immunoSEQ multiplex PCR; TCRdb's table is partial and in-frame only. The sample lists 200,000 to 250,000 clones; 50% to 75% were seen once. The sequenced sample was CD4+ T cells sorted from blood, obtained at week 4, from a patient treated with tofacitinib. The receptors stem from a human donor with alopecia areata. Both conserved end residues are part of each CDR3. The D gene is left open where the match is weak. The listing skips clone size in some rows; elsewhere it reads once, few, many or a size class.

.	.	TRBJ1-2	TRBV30	CAFLVGADSGYTF	TGTGCCTTCCTCGTGGGAGCGGATTCGGGCTACACCTTC
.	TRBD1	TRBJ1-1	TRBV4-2	CASSRTQGAAEAFF	TGTGCCAGCAGCCGGACCCAGGGGGCTGCTGAAGCTTTCTTT
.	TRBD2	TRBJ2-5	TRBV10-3	CAISESTSGQETQYF	TGTGCCATCAGTGAGTCGACTAGCGGTCAAGAGACCCAGTACTTC
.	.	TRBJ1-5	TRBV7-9	CAASTGGQPQHF	TGTGCCGCCTCTACGGGGGGGCAGCCCCAGCATTTT
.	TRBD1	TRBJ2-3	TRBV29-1	CSVEGHRGSDTQYF	TGCAGCGTTGAAGGGCACAGGGGGTCAGATACGCAGTATTTT
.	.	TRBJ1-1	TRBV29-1	CSVGFAGGTEAFF	TGCAGCGTTGGGTTCGCAGGAGGGACTGAAGCTTTCTTT
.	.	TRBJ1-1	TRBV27	CASSLFLNTEAFF	TGTGCCAGCAGTTTATTCCTGAACACTGAAGCTTTCTTT
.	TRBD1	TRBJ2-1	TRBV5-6	CASSMTGPLNEQFF	TGTGCCAGCAGCATGACAGGGCCCCTCAATGAGCAGTTCTTC
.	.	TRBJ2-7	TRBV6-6	CASSRGTLTYEQYF	TGTGCCAGCAGTAGGGGCACCTTAACCTACGAGCAGTACTTC
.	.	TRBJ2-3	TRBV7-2	CASRRAAHTDTQYF	TGTGCCAGCAGGCGGGCAGCACACACAGATACGCAGTATTTT
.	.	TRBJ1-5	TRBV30	CAWAGAVDQPQHF	TGTGCCTGGGCGGGGGCAGTTGATCAGCCCCAGCATTTT
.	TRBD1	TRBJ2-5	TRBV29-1	CSVISGGETQYF	TGCAGCGTTATATCAGGGGGTGAGACCCAGTACTTC
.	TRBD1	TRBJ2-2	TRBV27	CASGRTGANTGELFF	TGTGCCAGCGGACGGACAGGGGCGAACACCGGGGAGCTGTTTTTT
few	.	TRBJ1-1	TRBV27	CASIKNREAFF	TGTGCCAGCATCAAAAACAGGGAAGCTTTCTTT
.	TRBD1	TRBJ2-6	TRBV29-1	CSVEFLDRGPGANVLTF	TGCAGCGTTGAGTTTCTTGACAGGGGGCCTGGGGCCAACGTCCTGACTTTC
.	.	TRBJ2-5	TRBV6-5	CASSYGRAPVETQYF	TGTGCCAGCAGTTACGGTCGGGCCCCCGTCGAGACCCAGTACTTC
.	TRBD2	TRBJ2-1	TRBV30	CAWDAGTRPNEQFF	TGTGCCTGGGACGCCGGGACTAGACCCAATGAGCAGTTCTTC
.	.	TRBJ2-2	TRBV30	CASHGPGFGELFF	TGTGCCTCCCATGGTCCGGGGTTCGGGGAGCTGTTTTTT
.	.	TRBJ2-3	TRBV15	CATGGIITDTQYF	TGTGCCACCGGCGGCATAATCACAGATACGCAGTATTTT
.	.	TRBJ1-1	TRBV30	CAWRGIGVRAFF	TGTGCCTGGAGGGGGATTGGGGTCCGAGCTTTCTTT
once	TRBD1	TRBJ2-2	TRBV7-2	CASSLGGRQGANTGELFF	TGTGCCAGCAGCTTAGGGGGGCGACAGGGGGCGAACACCGGGGAGCTGTTTTTT
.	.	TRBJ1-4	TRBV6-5	CASRVTGGRLEKLFF	TGTGCCAGCAGGGTAACGGGGGGCCGACTAGAAAAACTGTTTTTT
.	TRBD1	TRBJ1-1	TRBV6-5	CASSYRTGGFEAFF	TGTGCCAGCAGTTACCGGACAGGGGGGTTTGAAGCTTTCTTT
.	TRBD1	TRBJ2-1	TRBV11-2	CASSRTGGYNEQFF	TGTGCCAGCAGCCGGACAGGGGGGTACAATGAGCAGTTCTTC
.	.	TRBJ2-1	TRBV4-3	CASSQEFRDEQFF	TGCGCCAGCAGCCAAGAGTTCAGAGATGAGCAGTTCTTC
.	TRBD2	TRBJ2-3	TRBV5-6	CASSLVAGFADTQYF	TGTGCCAGCAGCTTGGTAGCGGGGTTCGCAGATACGCAGTATTTT
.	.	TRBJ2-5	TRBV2	CASKWDTQETQYF	TGTGCCAGCAAATGGGACACCCAAGAGACCCAGTACTTC
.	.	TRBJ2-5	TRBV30	CAWSPRPGETQYF	TGTGCCTGGAGTCCCCGCCCAGGGGAGACCCAGTACTTC
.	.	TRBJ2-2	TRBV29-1	CSVDRVNTGELFF	TGCAGCGTTGACAGGGTCAACACCGGGGAGCTGTTTTTT
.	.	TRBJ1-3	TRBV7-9	CASSPSSGNTIYF	TGTGCCAGCAGCCCTAGTTCTGGAAACACCATATATTTT
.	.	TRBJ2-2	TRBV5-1	CASSLLPANTGELFF	TGCGCCAGCAGCTTGCTGCCAGCGAACACCGGGGAGCTGTTTTTT
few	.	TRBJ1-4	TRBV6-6	CASSQGGDNEKLFF	TGTGCCAGCAGCCAAGGGGGTGATAATGAAAAACTGTTTTTT
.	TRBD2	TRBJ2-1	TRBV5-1	CASSLLMRGGYNEQFF	TGCGCCAGCAGCTTGTTGATGCGGGGGGGCTACAATGAGCAGTTCTTC
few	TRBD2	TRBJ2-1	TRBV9	CASSPSLLAVSYNEQFF	TGTGCCAGCAGCCCCAGCTTACTAGCGGTATCCTACAATGAGCAGTTCTTC
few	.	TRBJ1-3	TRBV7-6	CASSLEGNTIYF	TGTGCCAGCAGCTTAGAAGGAAACACCATATATTTT
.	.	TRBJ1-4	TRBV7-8	CASSLPNANEKLFF	TGTGCCAGCAGCTTGCCCAATGCTAATGAAAAACTGTTTTTT
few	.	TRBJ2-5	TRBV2	CASSEAPAGGETQYF	TGTGCCAGCAGTGAAGCACCCGCGGGCGGGGAGACCCAGTACTTC
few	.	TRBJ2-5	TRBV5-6	CASSLDIQETQYF	TGTGCCAGCAGCTTGGATATACAAGAGACCCAGTACTTC
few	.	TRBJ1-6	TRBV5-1	CASSLEAPPTLHF	TGCGCCAGCAGCTTGGAGGCACCCCCGACCCTCCACTTT
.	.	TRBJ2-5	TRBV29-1	CSARGPRVETQYF	TGCAGCGCCAGGGGACCTAGAGTGGAGACCCAGTACTTC
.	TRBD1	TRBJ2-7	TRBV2	CASSGQGSRYEQYF	TGTGCCAGCAGCGGACAGGGGTCCCGTTACGAGCAGTACTTC
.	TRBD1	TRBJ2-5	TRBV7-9	CASSLGQGLSYKTQYF	TGTGCCAGCAGCCTGGGACAGGGATTAAGTTATAAGACCCAGTACTTC
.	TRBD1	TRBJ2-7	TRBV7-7	CASSPTLGTGEQYF	TGTGCTAGCAGCCCGACCCTCGGGACAGGCGAGCAGTACTTC
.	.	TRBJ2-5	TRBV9	CASSRTAQETQYF	TGTGCCAGCAGCCGGACAGCCCAAGAGACCCAGTACTTC
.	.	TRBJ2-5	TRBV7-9	CASNPLTQETQYF	TGTGCCAGCAACCCTTTGACCCAGGAGACCCAGTACTTC
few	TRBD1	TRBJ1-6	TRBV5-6	CASSWTGQGSAGNSPLHF	TGTGCCAGCAGCTGGACGGGACAGGGAAGTGCCGGGAATTCACCCCTCCACTTT
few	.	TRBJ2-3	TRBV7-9	CASSRRLEGQYF	TGTGCCAGCAGCCGCCGACTAGAGGGGCAGTATTTT
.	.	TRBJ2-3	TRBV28	CASARGDTQYF	TGTGCCAGCGCCCGGGGGGATACGCAGTATTTT
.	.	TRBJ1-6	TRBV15	CATSRDRARGSPLHF	TGTGCCACCAGCAGAGATCGGGCCAGGGGTTCACCCCTCCACTTT
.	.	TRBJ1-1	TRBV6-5	CASSPRGVGNTEAFF	TGTGCCAGCAGCCCAAGGGGAGTTGGGAACACTGAAGCTTTCTTT